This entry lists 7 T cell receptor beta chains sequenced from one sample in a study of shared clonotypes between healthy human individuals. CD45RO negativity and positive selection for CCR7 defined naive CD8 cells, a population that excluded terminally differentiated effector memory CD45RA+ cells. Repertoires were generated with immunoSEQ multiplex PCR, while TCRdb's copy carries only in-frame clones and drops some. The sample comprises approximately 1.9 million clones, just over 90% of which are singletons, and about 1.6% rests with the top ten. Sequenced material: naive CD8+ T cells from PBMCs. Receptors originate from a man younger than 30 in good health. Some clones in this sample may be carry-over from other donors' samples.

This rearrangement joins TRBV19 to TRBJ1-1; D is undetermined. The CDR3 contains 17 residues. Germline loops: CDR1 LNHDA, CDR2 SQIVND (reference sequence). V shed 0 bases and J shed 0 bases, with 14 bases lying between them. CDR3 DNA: TGTGCCAGTAGTATAGATTCAACAGTTCGAATGAACACTGAAGCTTTCTTT. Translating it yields CASSIDSTVRMNTEAFF.

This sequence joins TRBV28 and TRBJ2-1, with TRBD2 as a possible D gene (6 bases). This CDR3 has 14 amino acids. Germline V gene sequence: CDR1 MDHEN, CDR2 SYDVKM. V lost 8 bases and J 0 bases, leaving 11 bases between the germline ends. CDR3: CASGDSSSYNEQFF. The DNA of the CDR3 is TGTGCCAGCGGGGACTCCAGCTCCTACAATGAGCAGTTCTTC.

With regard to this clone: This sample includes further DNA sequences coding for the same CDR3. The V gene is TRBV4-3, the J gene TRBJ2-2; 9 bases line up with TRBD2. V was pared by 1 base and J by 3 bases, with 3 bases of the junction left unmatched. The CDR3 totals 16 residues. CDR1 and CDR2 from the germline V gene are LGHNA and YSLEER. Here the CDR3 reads CASSQGLAVYTGELFF. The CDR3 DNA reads TGCGCCAGCAGCCAAGGACTAGCGGTTTACACCGGGGAGCTGTTTTTT.

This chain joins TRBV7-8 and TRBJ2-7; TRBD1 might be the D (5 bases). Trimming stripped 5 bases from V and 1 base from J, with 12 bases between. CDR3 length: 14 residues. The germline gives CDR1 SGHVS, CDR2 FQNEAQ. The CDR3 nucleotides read TGTGCCAGCAGCCCGACAGCTATGTCCTACGAGCAGTACTTC. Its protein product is CASSPTAMSYEQYF. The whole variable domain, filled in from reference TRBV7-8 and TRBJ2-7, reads GAGVSQSPRYKVAKRGQDVALRCDPISGHVSLFWYQQALGQGPEFLTYFQNEAQLDKSGLPSDRFFAERPEGSVSTLKIQRTQQEDSAVYLCASSPTAMSYEQYFGPGTRLTVT.

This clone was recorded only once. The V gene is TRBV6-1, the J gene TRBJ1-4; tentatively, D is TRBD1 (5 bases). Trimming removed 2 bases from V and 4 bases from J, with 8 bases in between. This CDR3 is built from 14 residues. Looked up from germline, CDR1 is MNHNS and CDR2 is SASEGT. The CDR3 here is CASSEIGVNEKLFF. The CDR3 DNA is TGTGCCAGCAGTGAAATAGGGGTTAATGAAAAACTGTTTTTT.

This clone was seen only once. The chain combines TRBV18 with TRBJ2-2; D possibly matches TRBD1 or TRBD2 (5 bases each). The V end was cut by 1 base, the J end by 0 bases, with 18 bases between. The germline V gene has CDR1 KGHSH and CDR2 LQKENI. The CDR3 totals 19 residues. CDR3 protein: CASSPRRDATLTNTGELFF. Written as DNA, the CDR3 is TGTGCCAGCTCACCACGTCGGGACGCCACTTTGACGAACACCGGGGAGCTGTTTTTT.

The CDR3 sequence is CASSLLPRGGNTIYF. The CDR3, as DNA: TGTGCCAGCAGCTTGCTTCCCCGTGGTGGAAACACCATATATTTT. This sequence joins TRBV5-4 and TRBJ1-3; D is unresolved. Looked up from germline, CDR1 is SGHNT and CDR2 is YYREEE (reference sequence). The V end was cut by 1 base, the J end by 3 bases, with 11 bases between. The CDR3 totals 15 residues.